Presented here are 7 T cell receptor beta chains from one specimen sequenced in a study of blood T cell repertoires in COVID-19. The table came from immunoSEQ multiplex PCR; TCRdb's copy has only in-frame clones and leaves some out. The repertoire includes more than 100,000 clones, less than 90% of them detected once, and roughly 3.9% sits in the top ten. The sequenced sample consisted of PBMCs or T cells enriched from blood (not recorded which). The receptors stem from a woman in her thirties who had recovered from COVID-19.

V gene TRBV27 combines with J gene TRBJ2-7; 9 bases align to TRBD2. The CDR3 has 17 residues. The germline gives CDR1 MNHEY, CDR2 SMNVEV (reference sequence). Unmatched junction bases numbered 7, after V lost 1 base and J lost 0 bases. The CDR3 loop reads CASSLFRMREGSYEQYF. CDR3 sequence (DNA): TGTGCCAGCAGTTTATTCCGTATGCGGGAGGGCTCCTACGAGCAGTACTTC.

This sequence joins TRBV12-3 or TRBV12-4 and TRBJ2-7, with 7 nucleotides matching TRBD1. This CDR3 is built from 12 residues. Trimming removed 5 bases from V and 7 bases from J; junction bases left unmatched: 5. The CDR3 is CASSRQGFEQYF. The CDR3, as DNA: TGTGCCAGCAGTCGACAGGGATTTGAGCAGTACTTC.

CDR3 nucleotides: TGTGCCAGCAGCTCAGAGGGAATTGTTTACGAGCAGTACTTC. Amino acids: CASSSEGIVYEQYF. This sequence joins TRBV7-2 and TRBJ2-7; D might be TRBD2 (5 bases). The V end lost 4 bases, the J end lost 4 bases, and 14 bases lay between the germline ends. This CDR3 has 14 amino acids. Germline V CDR1 and CDR2: SGHTA, FQGNSA.

CDR3 sequence reads: CASSLSAGHPYGYTF. CDR3 DNA: TGTGCCAGCAGTTTATCCGCGGGGCACCCCTATGGCTACACCTTC. The rearrangement links TRBV28 to TRBJ1-2; D may be TRBD1 (5 bases). V gave up 1 base and J gave up 4 bases, with 13 bases separating them. The CDR3 length is 15 residues. CDR1 MDHEN and CDR2 SYDVKM come from the germline V gene.

V gene TRBV3-1 (or the pseudogene TRBV3-2) combines with J gene TRBJ2-1; D is uncertain. CDR1 is LGHDT and CDR2 is YNNKEL in the germline V gene (reference sequence). CDR3 size: 11 residues. V was pared by 4 bases and J by 8 bases, with 6 bases between. The CDR3 reads CASSLKYEQFF. CDR3 DNA: TGTGCCAGCAGCCTTAAATATGAGCAGTTCTTC.

The genes are TRBV4-1 and TRBJ2-1; 10 nucleotides match TRBD2. Germline V CDR1 and CDR2: MGHRA, YSYEKL. The junction had 4 bases not matched to a gene; V was cut back by 2 bases and J by 3 bases. The CDR3 loop spans 16 amino acids. The CDR3 DNA sequence: TGCGCCAGCAGCCAAACACTAGCGGGAAGCTACAATGAGCAGTTCTTC. Protein: CASSQTLAGSYNEQFF.

This rearrangement joins TRBV6-5 to TRBJ2-7, with 12 bases that match TRBD1. The J segment lost 6 bases and the V segment lost 0 bases, leaving 3 bases of the junction unmatched. Germline-derived CDR1 and CDR2 are MNHEY and SVGAGI. The CDR3 extends over 15 amino acids. CDR3 bases: TGTGCCAGCAGTTACTCGGGGACAGGGGGCTTCGAGCAGTACTTC. It yields the protein CASSYSGTGGFEQYF.